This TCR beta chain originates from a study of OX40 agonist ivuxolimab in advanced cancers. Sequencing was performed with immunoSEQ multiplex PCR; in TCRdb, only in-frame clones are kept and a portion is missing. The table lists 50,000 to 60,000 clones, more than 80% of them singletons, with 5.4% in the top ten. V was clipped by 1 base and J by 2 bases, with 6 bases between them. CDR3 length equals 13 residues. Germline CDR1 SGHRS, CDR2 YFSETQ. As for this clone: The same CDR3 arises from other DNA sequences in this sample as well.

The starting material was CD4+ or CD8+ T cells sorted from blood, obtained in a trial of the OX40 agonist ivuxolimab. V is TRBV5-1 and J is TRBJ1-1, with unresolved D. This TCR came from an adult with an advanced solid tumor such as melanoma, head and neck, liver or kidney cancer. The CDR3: CASSLTGNTEAFF. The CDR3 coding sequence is TGCGCCAGCAGCTTGACGGGTAACACTGAAGCTTTCTTT.